This is a list of T cell receptor beta chains from one sample in a study of T cell changes during pregnancy in multiple sclerosis. Sequencing used immunoSEQ multiplex PCR; TCRdb keeps in-frame clones, though not all of them. This sample yields about 51,000 clones, of which roughly 94% are seen a single time; just under 0.6% belongs to the top ten. Sequencing used CD4+ T cells from peripheral blood mononuclear cells, obtained in the second trimester of pregnancy. These receptors were obtained from a female donor with multiple sclerosis, enrolled in a pregnancy study. The CDR3 runs from the conserved cysteine through the conserved F or W. The D gene is left open where the match is weak. Size values are once, few and many counts, or a class for expanded clones, and some rows have none.

j_call | clone_size | d_call | v_call | cdr3_aa | cdr3_nt
TRBJ1-5 | . | . | TRBV7-8 | CASSAYRESNQPQHF | TGTGCCAGCAGCGCGTACAGGGAAAGCAATCAGCCCCAGCATTTT
TRBJ1-4 | . | . | TRBV5-4 | CASSLAGGANEKLFF | TGTGCCAGCAGCTTGGCCGGGGGAGCTAATGAAAAACTGTTTTTT
TRBJ2-5 | . | TRBD2 | TRBV7-3 | CASSLLAGGVDQYF | TGTGCCAGCAGCTTACTAGCGGGGGGGGTAGACCAGTACTTC
TRBJ1-1 | . | . | TRBV6-5 | CASKRGSVAFF | TGTGCCAGCAAACGGGGGTCGGTGGCTTTCTTT
TRBJ2-7 | once | . | TRBV7-2 | CASSPGLYEQYF | TGTGCCAGCAGTCCGGGTCTCTACGAGCAGTACTTC
TRBJ2-3 | . | . | TRBV5-4 | CASSQDYRGLTDTQYF | TGTGCCAGCAGCCAAGACTATCGTGGGCTGACAGATACGCAGTATTTT
TRBJ2-5 | . | TRBD2 | TRBV4-2 | CASSQESGGFQETQYF | TGTGCCAGCAGCCAAGAGAGCGGGGGGTTCCAAGAGACCCAGTACTTC
TRBJ1-5 | . | . | TRBV11-2 | CASSLGHRENQPQHF | TGTGCCAGCAGCTTAGGGCACAGGGAAAATCAGCCCCAGCATTTT
TRBJ2-3 | . | . | TRBV6-5 | CASSYFNTQYF | TGTGCCAGCAGTTACTTTAATACGCAGTATTTT
TRBJ1-2 | . | . | TRBV6-1 | CASSGVGARPYYGYTF | TGTGCCAGCAGTGGGGTTGGGGCCCGACCGTACTATGGCTACACCTTC
TRBJ2-7 | . | TRBD2 | TRBV27 | CASTERGDNEQYF | TGTGCCAGCACCGAGCGGGGTGACAACGAGCAGTACTTC
TRBJ2-1 | . | . | TRBV7-2 | CASSLGAPSYNEQFF | TGTGCCAGCAGCCTAGGGGCGCCCAGCTACAATGAGCAGTTCTTC
TRBJ1-5 | . | TRBD1 | TRBV19 | CASSPSLTGTGVNQPQHF | TGTGCCAGTAGCCCCTCCTTAACCGGGACAGGGGTCAATCAGCCCCAGCATTTT
TRBJ2-7 | . | . | TRBV11-1 | CASSSQGYSYEQYF | TGTGCCAGCAGCTCACAGGGCTACTCCTACGAGCAGTACTTC
TRBJ2-1 | . | TRBD1 | TRBV5-5 | CASSYSGTGEIGFF | TGTGCCAGCAGCTATTCCGGGACAGGGGAGATTGGGTTCTTC
TRBJ2-6 | . | . | TRBV29-1 | CSVEPVSGANVLTF | TGCAGCGTTGAACCGGTTTCTGGGGCCAACGTCCTGACTTTC
TRBJ2-4 | . | . | TRBV18 | CASSPIVFGAKNIQYF | TGTGCCAGCTCACCAATAGTCTTCGGAGCCAAAAACATTCAGTACTTC
TRBJ2-1 | once | TRBD2 | TRBV7-3 | CASSLTVAGGLMGNEQFF | TGTGCCAGCAGCTTAACAGTAGCGGGGGGGCTAATGGGCAATGAGCAGTTCTTC